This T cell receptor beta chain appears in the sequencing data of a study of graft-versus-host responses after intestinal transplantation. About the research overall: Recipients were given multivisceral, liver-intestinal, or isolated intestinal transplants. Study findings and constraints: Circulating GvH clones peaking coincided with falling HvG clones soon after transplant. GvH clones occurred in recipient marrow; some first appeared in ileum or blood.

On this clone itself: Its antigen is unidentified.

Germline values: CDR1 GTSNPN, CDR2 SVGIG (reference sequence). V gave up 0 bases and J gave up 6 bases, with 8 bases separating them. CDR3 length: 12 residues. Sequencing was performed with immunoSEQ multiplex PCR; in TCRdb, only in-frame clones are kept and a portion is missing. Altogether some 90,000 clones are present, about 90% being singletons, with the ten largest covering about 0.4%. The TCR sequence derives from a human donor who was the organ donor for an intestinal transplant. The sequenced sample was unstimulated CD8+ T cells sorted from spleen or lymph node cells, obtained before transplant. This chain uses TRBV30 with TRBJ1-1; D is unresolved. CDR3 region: CAWSVGGSEAFF. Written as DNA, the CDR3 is TGTGCCTGGAGTGTTGGAGGGTCTGAAGCTTTCTTT.